Below, 27 T cell receptor beta chains from the same sample are listed, as sequenced in a study of T cells in Graves' hyperthyroidism and ophthalmopathy. Amplified TCR beta CDR3 regions came from RNA transcripts. The primer set for the first-round RT-PCR of the TCR CDR3 was HTBI. TCRdb called the multiplex PCR reads again in MiXCR, with one record for every CDR3 protein. The data show roughly 580,000 distinct CDR3 sequences, roughly 46% seen once. The source material was peripheral blood or thyroid tissue (not recorded which). The receptors originated from a woman under 30 with Graves' hyperthyroidism.

This chain joins TRBV19 and TRBJ1-2; 12 nucleotides line up with TRBD1. With 4 bases clipped from V and 6 bases from J, the junction kept 9 bases outside the gene matches. This CDR3 comprises 16 residues. CDR1 is LNHDA and CDR2 is SQIVND in the germline V gene (reference sequence). The CDR3 loop is CASSTFSGTGGNGYTF. CDR3 bases: TGTGCCAGTAGTACCTTCTCCGGGACAGGGGGCAATGGCTACACCTTC.

This clonotype was observed a handful of times. J is TRBJ2-5 and V is TRBV20-1, with 10 positions matching TRBD1. J lost 1 base, V lost 0 bases, and 5 bases had no gene match. The CDR3 totals 16 residues. Germline CDR1 and CDR2: DFQATT and SNEGSKA (reference sequence). CDR3 DNA sequence: TGCAGTGCTAGAGATTGGGGGACAGGGGCCCAAGAGACCCAGTACTTC. It encodes CSARDWGTGAQETQYF.

The chain recombines TRBV20-1 with TRBJ2-7; 8 nucleotides agree with TRBD1. The CDR3 has 15 amino acids. CDR1 and CDR2 from the germline V gene are DFQATT and SNEGSKA (reference sequence). The V gene end was trimmed by 5 bases and the J gene end by 4 bases; junction bases not matched to a gene: 13. CDR3 loop: CSAGQGAATLYEQYF. CDR3 sequence (DNA): TGCAGTGCTGGCCAGGGGGCGGCCACTCTATACGAGCAGTACTTC.

Comments on this clonotype: A much larger clone lies a single base off, so this may be a read error. The V and J genes are TRBV15 and TRBJ2-7, with TRBD1 identical over 7 bases. Per germline, CDR1 LNHNV and CDR2 YYDKDF (reference sequence). V shed 6 bases and J 3 bases; nucleotides not matched to a gene: 5. The CDR3 length is 13 residues. CDR3 loop: CATSTDRDYEQYF. The CDR3 nucleotides are TGTGCCACCAGTACCGACAGGGACTACGAGCAGTACTTC.

The CDR3 loop reads CASSHRGELTGDQETQYF. For the CDR3, the DNA is TGTGCCAGCAGCCATCGAGGGGAACTCACCGGGGACCAAGAGACCCAGTACTTC. The chain combines TRBV5-4 with TRBJ2-5; D tentatively fits TRBD1 or TRBD2 (5 bases each). Germline assignment: CDR1 SGHNT and CDR2 YYREEE (reference sequence). Trimming stripped 4 bases from V and 0 bases from J, with 22 bases between. The CDR3 totals 18 residues.

A single count supports this clonotype. V is TRBV12-3 or TRBV12-4 and J is TRBJ2-2; 7 bases line up with TRBD2. Trimming cost V 1 base and J 2 bases; bases outside gene matches: 4. The CDR3 length is 16 residues. CDR3 loop: CASSLVLADNTGELFF. CDR3 coding DNA: TGTGCCAGCAGTTTAGTCCTAGCGGATAACACCGGGGAGCTGTTTTTT.

V and J are TRBV19 and TRBJ1-1; D gene ambiguous. Trimming left V 3 bases short and J 8 bases short, with 10 bases between. Germline CDR1 is LNHDA and CDR2 is SQIVND (reference sequence). The CDR3 has 12 amino acids. The CDR3 DNA reads TGTGCCAGTAGTATTCTCCCCGAGGAAGCTTTCTTT. Its protein is CASSILPEEAFF.

This clonotype was counted a single time. A read error may be the cause here, since a much bigger clone is one base away. The V gene is TRBV7-6, the J gene TRBJ2-1; tentatively, D is TRBD2 (6 bases). The CDR3 spans 14 residues. Germline values: CDR1 SGHVS, CDR2 FNYEAQ. V lost 5 bases and J lost 8, with 16 bases in between. CDR3 in DNA: TGTGCCAGCAGCACAAGTGGGAGGTGGTATGAGCAGTTCTTC. Protein sequence: CASSTSGRWYEQFF.

The rearrangement uses TRBV29-1 and TRBJ2-5; D gene unclear. CDR1 is SQVTM and CDR2 is ANQGSEA in the germline V gene. V lost 3 bases to trimming and J lost 10 bases, with 9 bases between them. The CDR3 is 10 residues long. This CDR3 reads CSVEGISQYF. Here the CDR3 DNA reads TGCAGCGTTGAGGGTATCAGCCAGTACTTC. Looking up the rest from reference TRBV29-1 and TRBJ2-5 gives the full variable domain: SAVISQKPSRDICQRGTSLTIQCQVDSQVTMMFWYRQQPGQSLTLIATANQGSEATYESGFVIDKFPISRPNLTFSTLTVSNMSPEDSSIYLCSVEGISQYFGPGTRLLVL.

The chain employs TRBV25-1 and TRBJ1-5; D unresolved. The V end lost 7 bases, the J end lost 4 bases, and 8 bases lay between the germline ends. Germline V gene data show CDR1 as MGHDK and CDR2 as SYGVNS. The CDR3 is 12 amino acids. The CDR3 protein is CASNDLNQPQHF. DNA of the CDR3: TGTGCCAGCAACGACCTAAATCAGCCCCAGCATTTT.

This chain joins TRBV7-9 and TRBJ1-1, with 9 nucleotides matching TRBD1. From germline, CDR1 is SEHNR and CDR2 FQNEAQ (reference sequence). V trimming: 5 bases; J trimming: 1 base; junction bases outside the gene matches: 8. This CDR3 region has 16 residues. CDR3 region: CASSPFPGQGNTEAFF. The CDR3 nucleotides read TGTGCCAGCAGCCCCTTCCCGGGACAGGGGAACACTGAAGCTTTCTTT.

The V gene is TRBV9, the J gene TRBJ1-2; tentatively, D is TRBD1 (6 bases). This CDR3 region has 14 residues. Looked up from germline, CDR1 is SGDLS and CDR2 is YYNGEE. The germline V and J ends were trimmed by 1 base and 3 bases, with 10 bases remaining between them. The CDR3 loop is CASSVNRVDYGYTF. CDR3 nucleotide sequence: TGTGCCAGCAGCGTAAACAGGGTAGACTATGGCTACACCTTC.

The chain has TRBV29-1 and TRBJ1-2; 9 bases are a match to TRBD1. The germline V gene has CDR1 SQVTM and CDR2 ANQGSEA. The junction had 7 bases not matched to a gene; V was cut back by 5 bases and J by 6 bases. The CDR3 is made up of 13 amino acids. The CDR3 nucleotides are TGCAGCGTTCTGCCGGGACAGGGTAATGGCTACACCTTC. It translates to CSVLPGQGNGYTF.

This sequence joins TRBV7-2 and TRBJ2-2, with 10 bases identical to TRBD1. This CDR3 comprises 17 residues. Germline assignment: CDR1 SGHTA and CDR2 FQGNSA. J lost 4 bases, V lost 4 bases, and 9 bases had no gene match. This CDR3 reads CASSWPRGQGSTGELFF. CDR3 bases: TGTGCCAGCAGCTGGCCCCGGGGACAGGGGAGCACCGGGGAGCTGTTTTTT.

V is TRBV25-1 and J is TRBJ1-5; D uncertain. The length of the CDR3 is 14 residues. Trimming pared 8 bases from V and 2 bases from J, leaving 13 bases between. Germline CDR1 and CDR2: MGHDK and SYGVNS. CDR3 sequence: CASRRTLGNQPQHF. CDR3 nucleotide sequence: TGTGCCAGCCGCAGGACCCTCGGCAATCAGCCCCAGCATTTT. Using reference TRBV25-1 and TRBJ1-5 for the parts outside the CDR3, the full variable domain is EADIYQTPRYLVIGTGKKITLECSQTMGHDKMYWYQQDPGMELHLIHYSYGVNSTEKGDLSSESTVSRIRTEHFPLTLESARPSHTSQYLCASRRTLGNQPQHFGDGTRLSIL.

This clonotype appeared a few times. This chain connects TRBV25-1 to TRBJ1-2; D not resolved. The germline V and J ends were trimmed by 5 bases and 7 bases, with 23 bases remaining between them. Per germline, CDR1 MGHDK and CDR2 SYGVNS. There are 16 residues in the CDR3. CDR3 protein: CASSYSSALERFGYTF. CDR3 nucleotides: TGTGCCAGCAGTTACTCGAGTGCCTTGGAGAGGTTTGGCTACACCTTC.

Remarks on this clonotype: Its ends do not fully match the called genes, so a read error is possible. V is TRBV10-3 and J is TRBJ1-6; a weak D match, TRBD1 (5 bases). Germline loops: CDR1 ENHRY, CDR2 SYGVKD. The CDR3 runs to 14 residues. Here the CDR3 reads CASSFVGEGSPLHF. In DNA, the CDR3 is TGTGCCAGCAGTTTTGTAGGGGAAGGGTCACCCCTCCACTTT.

This clonotype was seen more than once but under ten times. The chain carries TRBV7-2 and TRBJ1-1; D is undetermined. CDR1 SGHTA and CDR2 FQGNSA come from the germline V gene. CDR3 length: 11 amino acids. V lost 5 bases and J lost 6, with 7 bases in between. CDR3 protein: CASSPGAEAFF. For the CDR3, the DNA is TGTGCCAGCAGCCCCGGGGCTGAAGCTTTCTTT. Full variable domain (outside the CDR3, taken from reference TRBV7-2 and TRBJ1-1): GAGVSQSPSNKVTEKGKDVELRCDPISGHTALYWYRQSLGQGLEFLIYFQGNSAPDKSGLPSDRFSAERTGGSVSTLTIQRTQQEDSAVYLCASSPGAEAFFGQGTRLTVV.

The gene calls are TRBV29-1 and TRBJ2-7, with 9 bases lining up with TRBD2. Germline values: CDR1 SQVTM, CDR2 ANQGSEA. The V segment lost 4 bases and the J segment 7 bases; nucleotides outside the gene matches: 11. This CDR3 has 14 residues. CDR3 nucleotide sequence: TGCAGCGTTGTTAGCGGGAGTCTAGGGGGGGAGCAGTACTTC. Translating it yields CSVVSGSLGGEQYF.

This rearrangement joins TRBV29-1 to TRBJ2-7, with 7 bases matching TRBD2. This CDR3 spans 13 amino acids. Germline values: CDR1 SQVTM, CDR2 ANQGSEA. Losses at the gene ends were 6 bases for V and 7 bases for J; bases not matched to a gene: 12. The CDR3 loop reads CSVQQGGGGEQYF. The CDR3 nucleotides read TGCAGCGTACAGCAGGGCGGGGGTGGGGAGCAGTACTTC.

The chain employs TRBV25-1 and TRBJ1-5, with D unclear. Germline V gene lookup returns CDR1 MGHDK and CDR2 SYGVNS. This CDR3 region has 16 residues. V was shortened by 4 bases and J by 7 bases, with 20 bases between the two germline ends. In DNA, the CDR3 is TGTGCCAGCAGTGCCACCCCCCCCTCGGGATGGCAGCCCCAGCATTTT. It codes for CASSATPPSGWQPQHF. Full variable domain (missing parts from reference TRBV25-1 and TRBJ1-5): EADIYQTPRYLVIGTGKKITLECSQTMGHDKMYWYQQDPGMELHLIHYSYGVNSTEKGDLSSESTVSRIRTEHFPLTLESARPSHTSQYLCASSATPPSGWQPQHFGDGTRLSIL.

The gene calls are TRBV19 and TRBJ2-7; 10 positions match TRBD1. CDR3 length equals 14 residues. V was pared by 7 bases and J by 4 bases, with 7 bases of the junction left unmatched. Germline V gene sequence: CDR1 LNHDA, CDR2 SQIVND (reference sequence). The CDR3 DNA sequence: TGTGCCAGTAACAACCCGGGACAGGGGTACGAGCAGTACTTC. It is translated as CASNNPGQGYEQYF.

In this sample, this clonotype turned up a few times. The chain couples TRBV29-1 to TRBJ1-2; the D is unclear. Trimming shortened V by 8 bases and J by 3 bases, and 10 bases separated the two germline ends. Germline V gene lookup returns CDR1 SQVTM and CDR2 ANQGSEA. This CDR3 region has 11 residues. DNA for the CDR3: TGCAGCTCTGGACCGGACTATGGCTACACCTTC. Translation: CSSGPDYGYTF.

This sequence joins TRBV20-1 and TRBJ2-5; 10 nucleotides align to TRBD2. CDR3 size: 14 residues. Germline lookup yields CDR1 DFQATT and CDR2 SNEGSKA (reference sequence). Trimming cost V 7 bases and J 4 bases; bases outside gene matches: 9. The CDR3 loop reads CSVTGTSVIETQYF. The CDR3 DNA follows: TGCAGTGTGACCGGGACTAGCGTTATAGAGACCCAGTACTTC.

The chain combines TRBV11-2 with TRBJ1-5; D is uncertain. With 6 bases removed from V and 4 bases from J, the gap between germline ends came to 7 bases. The CDR3 length is 12 residues. Germline V gene sequence: CDR1 SGHAT, CDR2 FQNNGV. The CDR3 reads CASRYENQPQHF. CDR3 nucleotide sequence: TGTGCCAGCAGATATGAAAATCAGCCCCAGCATTTT.

This clonotype was detected ten times or more. The V gene is TRBV20-1, the J gene TRBJ1-1, with D hard to call. The CDR3 covers 11 residues. CDR1 is DFQATT, CDR2 SNEGSKA, per germline (reference sequence). The V end lost 0 bases, the J end lost 9 bases, and 8 bases lay between the germline ends. As DNA, the CDR3 is TGCAGTGCTAGAGATCCCAAGCAAGCTTTCTTT. This codes for CSARDPKQAFF.

The chain joins TRBV20-1 to TRBJ2-7; D possibly uses TRBD1 or TRBD2 (5 bases each). The CDR3 contains 14 residues. With 5 bases removed from V and 2 bases from J, the gap between germline ends came to 16 bases. Germline V CDR1 and CDR2: DFQATT, SNEGSKA (reference sequence). CDR3 in amino acids: CSAGRRDPAYEQYF. CDR3 in DNA: TGCAGTGCTGGACGCCGGGACCCTGCCTACGAGCAGTACTTC.